This T cell receptor beta chain was recorded in a study of CD8 T cells in Susac syndrome. An input of about 0.5 to 1 ug of RNA was subjected to reverse transcription using random hexamers. TCRdb itself ran the immunoSEQ multiplex PCR reads through MiXCR, one entry per CDR3 protein. The sample lists tens of thousands of distinct CDR3 sequences, about 95% seen once, with around 0.41% in the top ten. Sequencing of TCR beta was performed on blood CD8+ and CD4+ T cells. The germline V gene has CDR1 MNHEY and CDR2 SMNVEV (reference sequence). The CDR3 length is 14 residues. V lost 3 bases to trimming and J lost 4 bases; unmatched junction nucleotides: 2.

The clonotype was recovered from a human donor with Susac syndrome. The chain links TRBV27 to TRBJ2-2; 7 bases line up with TRBD2. Specimen: CD8+ T cells from PBMCs. CDR3 residues: CASSLSGVTGELFF. DNA of the CDR3: TGTGCCAGCAGTTTGAGCGGGGTCACCGGGGAGCTGTTTTTT.